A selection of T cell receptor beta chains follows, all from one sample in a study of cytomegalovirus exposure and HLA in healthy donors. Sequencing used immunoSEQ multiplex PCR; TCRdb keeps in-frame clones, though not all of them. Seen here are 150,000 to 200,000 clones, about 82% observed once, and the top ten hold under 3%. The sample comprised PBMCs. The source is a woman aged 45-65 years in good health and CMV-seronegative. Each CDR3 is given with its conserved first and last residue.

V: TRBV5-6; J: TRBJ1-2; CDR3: CASGPQGPNYGYTF
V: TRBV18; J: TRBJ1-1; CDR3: CASSPIPRGHTEAFF
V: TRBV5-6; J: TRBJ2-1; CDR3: CASSSLTSGSYNEQFF
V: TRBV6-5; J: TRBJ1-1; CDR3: CASSSYKYTEAFF
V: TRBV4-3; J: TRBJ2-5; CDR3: CASSQDRGSETQYF
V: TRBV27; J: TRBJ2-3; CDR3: CATPIAGSSTDTQYF
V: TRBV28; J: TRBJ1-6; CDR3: CASSKRQGNSPLHF
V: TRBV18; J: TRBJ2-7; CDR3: CASSPGRGTTREQYF
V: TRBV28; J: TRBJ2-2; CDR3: CASIGGQGASGELFF
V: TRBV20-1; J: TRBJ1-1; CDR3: CSGGGDTEAFF
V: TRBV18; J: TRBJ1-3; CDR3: CASSPDISGNTIYF
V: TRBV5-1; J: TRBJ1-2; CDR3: CASSATGGRYGYTF
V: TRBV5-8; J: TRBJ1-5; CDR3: CASSRGLGYQPQHF
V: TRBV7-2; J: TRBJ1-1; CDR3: CASSLGPGKSTEAFF
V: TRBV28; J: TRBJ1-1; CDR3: CASSSSGTGYNMLAFF
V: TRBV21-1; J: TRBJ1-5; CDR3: CASSLRGRDQPQHF
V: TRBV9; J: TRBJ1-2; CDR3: CASSPQGGNYGYTF
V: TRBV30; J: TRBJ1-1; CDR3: CAWSVQVRNTEAFF
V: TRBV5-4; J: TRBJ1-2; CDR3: CASSLGGEGYTF
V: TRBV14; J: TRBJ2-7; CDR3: CASSHGVTSGRAAYEQYF
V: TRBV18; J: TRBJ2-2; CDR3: CASSPSGGTGELFF
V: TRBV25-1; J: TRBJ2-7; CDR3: CASSDGRGPLYEQYF
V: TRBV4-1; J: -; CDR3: CASSQDGERPPYEQYF
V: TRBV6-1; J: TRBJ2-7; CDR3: CASSEGAGGLGEQYF
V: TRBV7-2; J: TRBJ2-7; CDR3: CASSLWRDRAAEQYF
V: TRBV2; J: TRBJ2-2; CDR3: CASSRLPNTGELFF